Listed below are T cell receptor beta chains from one sample, sequenced in a study of T cell responses to AZD1222 COVID-19 vaccine. Method: immunoSEQ multiplex PCR; TCRdb's copy keeps in-frame clones and lacks some. The sample yields under 200,000 clones, around nine tenths seen once. The source material was peripheral blood, sampled 28 days after the second dose of the MenACWY control vaccine. Source of these receptors: an adult who received the MenACWY meningococcal vaccine as a control. The CDR3 runs from the conserved cysteine through the conserved F or W. D genes are given only for firm matches. Only part of the rows carry a size: once, few, many, or a class if the clone is expanded.

-	-	TRBV5-1	TRBJ2-5	CASSLAEGSRETQYF	TGCGCCAGCAGCTTGGCCGAGGGGAGTAGAGAGACCCAGTACTTC
-	TRBD1	TRBV5-5	TRBJ1-2	CASSLRQGAYGYTF	TGTGCCAGCAGCCTCCGACAGGGGGCGTATGGCTACACCTTC
-	-	TRBV27	TRBJ2-7	CASTPSRTSAYEQYF	TGTGCCAGCACTCCCTCTCGGACTTCCGCCTACGAGCAGTACTTC
-	-	TRBV12-3/TRBV12-4	TRBJ2-2	CASSPGHTGELFF	TGTGCCAGCAGCCCGGGACATACCGGGGAGCTGTTTTTT
few	TRBD2	TRBV7-6	TRBJ2-5	CASSTASGRAPQTQYF	TGTGCCAGCAGCACGGCTAGCGGGAGGGCCCCTCAGACCCAGTACTTC
-	TRBD2	TRBV29-1	TRBJ2-1	CSVVSSGGVSEQFF	TGCAGCGTTGTGAGTAGCGGGGGGGTTAGTGAGCAGTTCTTC
-	-	TRBV1	TRBJ2-5	CTSSPLPSLALLEGGETQYF	TGCACCAGCAGCCCCCTCCCCTCTCTAGCGCTACTTGAGGGGGGGGAGACCCAGTACTTC
-	TRBD2	TRBV7-2	TRBJ2-1	CASSRGVTYNEQFF	TGTGCCAGCAGTCGGGGGGTGACCTACAATGAGCAGTTCTTC
-	-	TRBV5-1	TRBJ1-2	CASSLRAGPLANYGYTF	TGCGCCAGCAGCTTGCGGGCAGGACCTCTAGCTAACTATGGCTACACCTTC
-	TRBD2	TRBV7-9	TRBJ2-3	CASSSTSGRTDTQYF	TGTGCCAGCAGCTCGACTAGCGGACGCACAGATACGCAGTATTTT
-	-	TRBV5-1	TRBJ2-6	CASSLVQGLSGANVLTF	TGCGCCAGCAGCTTGGTACAGGGACTATCTGGGGCCAACGTCCTGACTTTC
-	TRBD1	TRBV19	TRBJ2-1	CASSIKTGALYNEQFF	TGTGCCAGTAGTATAAAGACAGGGGCCCTCTACAATGAGCAGTTCTTC
-	-	TRBV27	TRBJ1-4	CASSFRDNEKLFF	TGTGCCAGCAGTTTCAGGGATAATGAAAAACTGTTTTTT
once	TRBD1	TRBV15	TRBJ2-7	CATPRDSGSYEQYF	TGTGCCACCCCTCGGGACAGCGGCTCCTACGAGCAGTACTTC
-	-	TRBV19	TRBJ2-7	CASSRWPGVYEQYF	TGTGCCAGTAGTAGATGGCCAGGGGTTTACGAGCAGTACTTC
-	-	TRBV5-1	TRBJ2-5	CASSLGGRGLETQYF	TGCGCCAGCAGCTTGGGTGGTCGGGGGTTGGAGACCCAGTACTTC
-	-	TRBV19	TRBJ1-1	CASSIIHRNTEAFF	TGTGCCAGTAGTATAATACACCGGAACACTGAAGCTTTCTTT
-	-	TRBV30	TRBJ1-4	CAWSFSEKLFF	TGTGCCTGGAGTTTCAGTGAAAAACTGTTTTTT
-	TRBD2	TRBV27	TRBJ2-2	CASSFRSGTNTGELFF	TGTGCCAGCAGTTTCCGTAGCGGGACGAACACCGGGGAGCTGTTTTTT
-	-	TRBV27	TRBJ1-4	CASSLRGGYSEKLFF	TGTGCCAGCAGTTTACGGGGGGGGTATTCGGAAAAACTGTTTTTT
-	-	TRBV5-1	TRBJ2-2	CASSPRGDTGELFF	TGCGCCAGCAGCCCCCGAGGTGACACCGGGGAGCTGTTTTTT
-	TRBD2	TRBV9	TRBJ2-5	CASSPLSGTSGTQYF	TGTGCCAGCAGCCCTCTCTCCGGGACTAGCGGGACCCAGTACTTC
-	TRBD2	TRBV7-2	TRBJ2-7	CASSLAASGRSYEQYF	TGTGCCAGCAGCTTAGCAGCTAGCGGGAGAAGTTACGAGCAGTACTTC
-	-	TRBV4-2	TRBJ2-3	CASSQDWAGDPVVTQYF	TGTGCCAGCAGCCAAGATTGGGCTGGGGATCCAGTCGTTACGCAGTATTTT
-	TRBD2	TRBV5-4	TRBJ2-3	CASSRTSGSGPDTQYF	TGTGCCAGCAGCCGGACTAGCGGGAGTGGTCCAGATACGCAGTATTTT
-	-	TRBV6-5	TRBJ1-1	CASTSQMGTEAFF	TGTGCCAGCACTAGCCAGATGGGCACTGAAGCTTTCTTT
-	-	TRBV10-3	TRBJ1-1	CAIRGNTEAFF	TGTGCCATCAGAGGGAACACTGAAGCTTTCTTT
-	-	TRBV14	TRBJ1-2	CASSPSGYTF	TGTGCCAGCAGCCCAAGTGGCTACACCTTC
-	-	TRBV6-5	TRBJ2-1	CATAPAGYNEQFF	TGTGCCACGGCCCCAGCTGGCTACAATGAGCAGTTCTTC
-	TRBD1	TRBV7-9	TRBJ1-6	CASSLNQGASPLHF	TGTGCCAGCAGCTTAAATCAGGGGGCCTCACCCCTCCACTTT
-	-	TRBV20-1	TRBJ2-5	CSAEDQETQYF	TGCAGTGCTGAGGACCAAGAGACCCAGTACTTC
-	-	TRBV6-6	TRBJ2-3	CASSLNPRPRGPDTQYF	TGTGCCAGCAGTCTGAACCCCCGCCCGAGAGGGCCAGATACGCAGTATTTT
-	-	TRBV3-1/TRBV3-2	TRBJ1-1	CASSQEASTTEAFF	TGTGCCAGCAGCCAAGAAGCAAGTACCACTGAAGCTTTCTTT
-	TRBD2	TRBV10-2	TRBJ2-2	CASTEGLAVTGELFF	TGCGCCAGCACGGAAGGACTAGCAGTCACCGGGGAGCTGTTTTTT
-	-	TRBV5-4	TRBJ1-2	CASSRSGGDYATF	TGTGCCAGCAGCCGGTCGGGGGGCGATTATGCGACCTTC
-	TRBD2	TRBV14	TRBJ2-1	CASSHPLAGPGAINEQFF	TGTGCCAGCAGCCACCCCTTAGCGGGGCCTGGCGCTATCAATGAGCAGTTCTTC
-	TRBD1	TRBV30	TRBJ1-2	CAWSPQGAYYGYTF	TGTGCCTGGAGTCCACAGGGGGCCTACTATGGCTACACCTTC
-	-	TRBV9	TRBJ1-1	CASSVEAVGTEAFF	TGTGCCAGCAGCGTAGAGGCGGTCGGCACTGAAGCTTTCTTT
-	TRBD2	TRBV30	TRBJ2-5	CAWSSGIIRFQETQYF	TGTGCCTGGAGCAGCGGGATTATCCGGTTTCAAGAGACCCAGTACTTC
-	-	TRBV2	TRBJ1-1	CASSPEYTEAFF	TGTGCCAGCTCGCCGGAATACACTGAAGCTTTCTTT
-	-	TRBV9	TRBJ2-3	CASSVDEGSDTQYF	TGTGCCAGCAGCGTAGATGAAGGATCAGATACGCAGTATTTT
-	TRBD1	TRBV5-1	TRBJ1-4	CASSLQGDLYEKLFF	TGCGCCAGCAGCTTGCAGGGGGACCTTTATGAAAAACTGTTTTTT
-	-	TRBV9	TRBJ2-3	CASSVNGASTDTQYF	TGTGCCAGCAGCGTAAACGGGGCGAGCACAGATACGCAGTATTTT
once	TRBD1	TRBV27	TRBJ2-7	CASSLFARGRYYEQYF	TGTGCCAGCAGTTTATTCGCCAGGGGGCGGTACTACGAGCAGTACTTC
-	-	TRBV7-8	TRBJ1-1	CASSPEAEAFF	TGTGCCAGCAGCCCGGAGGCTGAAGCTTTCTTT
-	-	TRBV19	TRBJ1-2	CASSYSAATYGYTF	TGTGCCAGTAGCTACTCCGCAGCGACGTATGGCTACACCTTC
-	-	TRBV5-6	TRBJ1-1	CASSLPGGQDTEAFF	TGTGCCAGCAGCTTGCCCGGGGGCCAGGACACTGAAGCTTTCTTT
-	-	TRBV30	TRBJ1-5	CAWSDQGNQPQHF	TGTGCCTGGAGTGATCAGGGCAATCAGCCCCAGCATTTT
-	TRBD1	TRBV9	TRBJ1-6	CASSAGQGGNSPLHF	TGTGCCAGCAGCGCGGGACAGGGTGGGAACTCACCCCTCCACTTT
-	-	TRBV6-5	TRBJ1-3	CATVSGNTIYF	TGTGCCACCGTCTCTGGAAACACCATATATTTT
-	TRBD2	TRBV2	TRBJ2-7	CASRGTSGRAYEQYF	TGTGCCAGCAGGGGAACTAGCGGGAGGGCCTACGAGCAGTACTTC
-	-	TRBV12-5	TRBJ1-3	CASAAPSHTIYF	TGTGCTAGCGCCGCTCCCTCCCACACCATATATTTT
-	-	TRBV13	TRBJ2-3	CASSRRPGAGIDTQYF	TGTGCCAGCAGCCGACGCCCGGGGGCGGGTATAGATACGCAGTATTTT
-	-	TRBV5-6	TRBJ1-6	CASSLPGVRGDSPLHF	TGTGCCAGCAGCTTACCCGGGGTTCGGGGGGATTCACCCCTCCACTTT